The 17 T cell receptor beta chains below all came from one sample that was sequenced in a study of cytomegalovirus exposure and HLA in healthy donors. Primers included in the PCR were 60 Vbeta and 13 Jbeta primers. Some clones are missing from TCRdb's copy, which holds only in-frame ones; the method was immunoSEQ multiplex PCR. The sample records 99,000 or so clones, 83% being singletons. Input material: PBMCs. These receptor sequences come from a man between 18 and 35 years old in good health and CMV-seronegative.

The chain couples TRBV5-1 to TRBJ2-3; D is unresolved. This CDR3 comprises 14 residues. Deletions cut 0 bases from V and 1 base from J, with 6 bases between. Germline CDR1 is SGHRS and CDR2 is YFSETQ. The CDR3 bases are TGCGCCAGCAGCTTGGTCCCAGGCACAGATACGCAGTATTTT. It translates to CASSLVPGTDTQYF.

This clone was recorded only once. V usage is TRBV19 and J usage is TRBJ2-7; possibly TRBD2 for D (6 bases). CDR3 size: 11 residues. CDR1 is LNHDA, CDR2 SQIVND, per germline (reference sequence). V was pared by 10 bases and J by 6 bases, with 13 bases between. Here the CDR3 DNA reads TGTGCCACCTGGGGGGTCGGCGAGCAGTACTTC. This gives the protein CATWGVGEQYF.

The rearrangement links TRBV28 to TRBJ2-7; 12 nucleotides align to TRBD2. J lost 5 bases, V lost 5 bases, and 10 bases had no gene match. This CDR3 is built from 16 residues. Germline V gene data show CDR1 as MDHEN and CDR2 as SYDVKM. CDR3: CASSTMGTSGSHEQYF. DNA for the CDR3: TGTGCCAGCAGTACTATGGGGACTAGCGGGTCCCACGAGCAGTACTTC.

The chain is built from TRBV28 and TRBJ2-3; no firm D call. Germline V gives CDR1 MDHEN, CDR2 SYDVKM. Trimming shortened V by 3 bases and J by 0 bases, and 13 bases separated the two germline ends. There are 16 residues in the CDR3. The CDR3 bases are TGTGCCAGCAGTTTGGCGGAGTTCAGTAGCACAGATACGCAGTATTTT. Translation gives CASSLAEFSSTDTQYF.

The V call is TRBV6-1, the J call TRBJ1-2; 9 bases map to TRBD1. CDR1 is MNHNS and CDR2 is SASEGT in the germline V gene. CDR3 length: 14 residues. Unmatched junction bases numbered 5, after V lost 6 bases and J lost 3 bases. The CDR3 DNA reads TGTGCCAGCAGCTCGTGGACAGGGGACTATGGCTACACCTTC. As protein: CASSSWTGDYGYTF.

CDR3 coding DNA: TGTGCCAGCAGCTTAGGGGGGGGGCAGAGGAGTGAAAAACTGTTTTTT. Translating gives CASSLGGGQRSEKLFF. The chain is built from TRBV7-9 and TRBJ1-4; TRBD1 might be the D (6 bases). The CDR3 is made up of 16 amino acids. V dropped 1 base and J dropped 7 bases, with 16 bases sitting between them. Germline lookup yields CDR1 SEHNR and CDR2 FQNEAQ (reference sequence).

The chain uses TRBV4-1 and TRBJ1-3; TRBD1 agrees at 9 bases. V was pared by 3 bases and J by 1 base, with 7 bases of the junction left unmatched. The CDR3 is 17 amino acids. The germline gives CDR1 MGHRA, CDR2 YSYEKL. CDR3 DNA sequence: TGCGCCAGCAGCCATTCCCCGGGACAGGGATCTGGAAACACCATATATTTT. Its protein product is CASSHSPGQGSGNTIYF.

This clone came up a few times. The chain employs TRBV6-1 and TRBJ1-1; D may be TRBD1 (5 bases). The CDR3 is 13 residues long. Trimming took off 2 bases at V and 6 bases at J, with 10 bases between the two ends. Germline V gene data show CDR1 as MNHNS and CDR2 as SASEGT. The CDR3 DNA follows: TGTGCCAGCAGTGAACCGGGGGACCCTGAAGCTTTCTTT. It codes for CASSEPGDPEAFF.

The gene calls are TRBV6-1 and TRBJ2-7; 7 nucleotides match TRBD1. J lost 10 bases, V lost 7 bases, and 10 bases had no gene match. This CDR3 comprises 12 residues. Germline lookup yields CDR1 MNHNS and CDR2 SASEGT. The DNA for the CDR3 is TGTGCCAGCAATACAGGGGCCTTGGGTCAGTACTTC. Its protein is CASNTGALGQYF.

This clone has just one count. The chain joins TRBV19 to TRBJ2-5; TRBD2 aligns across 8 bases. This CDR3 spans 13 amino acids. J gave up 6 bases and V 4 bases, and 4 bases lay outside the gene matches. Germline lookup yields CDR1 LNHDA and CDR2 SQIVND (reference sequence). The CDR3 sequence: CASSTSGSKTQYF. The CDR3 DNA reads TGTGCCAGTAGTACCAGCGGGAGTAAGACCCAGTACTTC.

Details on this clone: Relative to the germline gene, one junction end is altered; a read error may explain this. The chain has TRBV7-9 and TRBJ1-5; TRBD1 might be the D (6 bases). CDR1 is SEHNR, CDR2 FQNEAQ, per germline (reference sequence). The CDR3 is 13 amino acids. Written as DNA, the CDR3 is TGCGCCAGCTCCTTGGGGGCTAATCAGCCCCAGCATTTT. Its translation is CASSLGANQPQHF.

This chain joins TRBV4-3 and TRBJ2-1; the D is unclear. Germline CDR1 LGHNA, CDR2 YSLEER. Trimming removed 0 bases at V and 1 base at J, with 4 bases between. The CDR3 totals 14 residues. The CDR3 here is CASSQDGSYNEQFF. In DNA form, the CDR3 reads TGCGCCAGCAGCCAAGACGGGTCCTACAATGAGCAGTTCTTC.

V usage is TRBV15 and J usage is TRBJ1-2; the match to TRBD1 covers 8 bases. Unmatched junction bases numbered 8, after V lost 9 bases and J lost 2 bases. Germline CDR1 reads LNHNV; CDR2 reads YYDKDF (reference sequence). CDR3 size: 14 residues. The CDR3 sequence is CATTPDRENYGYTF. CDR3 in DNA: TGTGCCACTACCCCGGACAGGGAGAACTATGGCTACACCTTC.

CDR3 coding DNA: TGTGCCAGCTCCCGAGAGGCGGGAAACACTGAAGCTTTCTTT. Protein: CASSREAGNTEAFF. The V and J genes are TRBV6-1 and TRBJ1-1; no clear D gene. The ends were cut back, 8 bases at V and 2 bases at J, with 15 bases in the middle. The germline CDR1 and CDR2 sequences are MNHNS and SASEGT. The CDR3 has 14 amino acids.

The chain has TRBV5-4 and TRBJ2-7; no definite D call. CDR1 is SGHNT, CDR2 YYREEE, per germline (reference sequence). The V end lost 4 bases, the J end lost 0 bases, and 5 bases lay between the germline ends. This CDR3 is 12 amino acids long. The CDR3 loop is CASSTYSYEQYF. The CDR3, as DNA: TGTGCCAGCAGCACCTACTCCTACGAGCAGTACTTC.

V and J are TRBV7-3 and TRBJ2-5; no clear D. Looked up from germline, CDR1 is SGHTA and CDR2 is FQGTGA. Trimming shortened V by 5 bases and J by 5 bases, and 9 bases separated the two germline ends. This CDR3 is 12 amino acids long. CDR3 protein: CASSLFPETQYF. As DNA, the CDR3 is TGTGCCAGCAGCCTATTTCCTGAGACCCAGTACTTC.

The rearrangement uses TRBV7-6 and TRBJ1-2, with a tentative D call TRBD1 (6 bases). Trimming removed 5 bases from V and 4 bases from J, with 20 bases in between. Germline V gene data show CDR1 as SGHVS and CDR2 as FNYEAQ. The CDR3 runs to 16 residues. CDR3 region: CASSPQQPGGGYGYTF. The CDR3 coding sequence is TGTGCCAGCAGCCCCCAACAGCCGGGGGGCGGCTATGGCTACACCTTC.